What follows describes a single T cell receptor beta chain. The source of the sample is a study of memory CD4+ T cells and cytomegalovirus serostatus. Single viable CD3+CD4+CD8-CD45RO+ cells were sorted as the memory CD4+ T cells. Germline V CDR1 and CDR2: SGHTA, FQGNSA. Trimming cost V 1 base and J 4 bases, with 16 bases left between them. This CDR3 is built from 16 residues. Clones were read by immunoSEQ multiplex PCR, and TCRdb kept only the in-frame ones, dropping some. The sample shows about 50,000 clones, 70% to 85% of them seen only once. V gene TRBV7-2 combines with J gene TRBJ1-2, with D uncertain. This receptor was taken from an adult in good health and CMV-seronegative. Sequenced sample: memory CD4+ T cells from blood. The CDR3 here is CASSLESRPRGYGYTF. In DNA form, the CDR3 reads TGTGCCAGCAGCTTAGAATCCAGGCCCCGGGGCTATGGCTACACCTTC.